This TCR beta chain emerged from a study of memory CD4+ T cells and cytomegalovirus serostatus. CDR1 is SNHLY and CDR2 is FYNNEI in the germline V gene. CDR3 length: 15 amino acids. The V gene end was trimmed by 8 bases and the J gene end by 3 bases; junction bases not matched to a gene: 10. Single viable CD3+CD4+CD8-CD45RO+ cells were sorted as the memory CD4+ T cells. Clones were sequenced by immunoSEQ multiplex PCR, and TCRdb holds only the in-frame ones, with some missing. Here the sample spans approximately 50,000 clones, about three quarters being singletons. This clone was detected only a few times.

The TCR originated in an adult in good health and CMV-seropositive. Source material: memory CD4+ T cells from blood. The rearrangement links TRBV2 to TRBJ1-1, with 9 nucleotides matching TRBD1. CDR3 coding DNA: TGTGCCAGCCACGAAACTGGGACAGGGTACACTGAAGCTTTCTTT. Translating gives CASHETGTGYTEAFF. Together with reference TRBV2 and TRBJ1-1, the CDR3 gives the full variable domain: EPEVTQTPSHQVTQMGQEVILRCVPISNHLYFYWYRQILGQKVEFLVSFYNNEISEKSEIFDDQFSVERPDGSNFTLKIRSTKLEDSAMYFCASHETGTGYTEAFFGQGTRLTVV.